The 28 T cell receptor beta chains presented below share a single source sample, sequenced in a study of molecular identifiers for immune sequencing clone quantification. TCRdb re-derived calls from the PCR reads in MiXCR, one entry per CDR3 protein. The sample lists about 510,000 distinct CDR3 sequences; approximately 25% were seen once. The sequencing sample was made of naive CD8+ T cells from blood, with Jurkat cell RNA spiked in. This sample's subset: FACS-sorted CD8+CD4-CCR7+CD45RA+ naive T cells. All receptors derive from a human donor in good health. Some libraries in this study had Jurkat cell RNA spiked in.

V gene TRBV5-6 combines with J gene TRBJ1-6; D might be TRBD1 (5 bases). V was clipped by 3 bases and J by 10 bases, with 20 bases between them. This CDR3 comprises 16 residues. The germline CDR1 and CDR2 sequences are SGHDT and YYEEEE. The CDR3 reads CASSWGVTGEYSPLHF. The CDR3 DNA is TGTGCCAGCAGCTGGGGGGTAACGGGGGAGTACTCACCCCTCCACTTT.

The V call is TRBV9, the J call TRBJ2-5, with 8 bases identical to TRBD1. CDR3 length: 14 residues. Germline loops: CDR1 SGDLS, CDR2 YYNGEE. V trimming: 3 bases; J trimming: 5 bases; junction bases outside the gene matches: 6. CDR3 in amino acids: CASSDGQGGETQYF. The CDR3 bases are TGTGCCAGCAGCGACGGACAGGGAGGCGAGACCCAGTACTTC.

This clonotype was found many times. The V call is TRBV6-1, the J call TRBJ1-1; D is ambiguous. The CDR3 sequence is 17 residues long. Trimming left V 0 bases short and J 0 bases short, with 14 bases between. Germline V gene sequence: CDR1 MNHNS, CDR2 SASEGT. CDR3 protein: CASSEAGPGSMNTEAFF. The CDR3 region has the DNA TGTGCCAGCAGTGAAGCTGGGCCAGGATCCATGAACACTGAAGCTTTCTTT.

For this clonotype: A junction boundary mismatches the germline segment, possibly from a read error. The chain is built from TRBV20-1 and TRBJ1-1, with 9 bases that match TRBD1. The germline CDR1 and CDR2 sequences are DFQATT and SNEGSKA (reference sequence). The CDR3 has 15 amino acids. Here the CDR3 reads CSASPDRGENAEAFF. The CDR3 region has the DNA TGCAGTGCTAGCCCCGACAGGGGGGAGAACGCTGAAGCTTTCTTT.

The V gene is TRBV14, the J gene TRBJ2-7; D gene uncertain. Germline V lookup: CDR1 SGHDN, CDR2 FVKESK. This CDR3 spans 13 amino acids. V was pared by 1 base and J by 7 bases, with 11 bases between. In DNA form, the CDR3 reads TGTGCCAGCAGCCAAGTAGGTCATGGGGAGCAGTACTTC. It is translated as CASSQVGHGEQYF.

This clonotype was seen at least ten times. The chain carries TRBV28 and TRBJ1-1; no clear D. Trimming pared 3 bases from V and 0 bases from J, leaving 11 bases between. The CDR3 has 15 amino acids. From germline, CDR1 is MDHEN and CDR2 SYDVKM. The CDR3 coding sequence is TGTGCCAGCAGTTTTAGGGAGCCGATGAACACTGAAGCTTTCTTT. Translating gives CASSFREPMNTEAFF.

A note on this clonotype: Since a much larger clone is just one base distant, this may be a read error. This chain joins TRBV11-3 and TRBJ2-7; a weak D match, TRBD2 (5 bases). Germline CDR1 is SGHNT and CDR2 is YENEEA. The CDR3 totals 13 residues. The CDR3 protein is CAGSLGGINEQYF. The CDR3 DNA is TGTGCCGGCAGCTTAGGAGGTATCAACGAGCAGTACTTC.

The chain couples TRBV2 to TRBJ1-5; D ambiguous. Germline V CDR1 and CDR2: SNHLY, FYNNEI. The V gene lost 2 bases and the J gene lost 3 bases, with 14 bases spanning the gap. The CDR3 spans 16 residues. CDR3 protein: CASSESQRGINQPQHF. The CDR3, as DNA: TGTGCCAGCAGTGAATCCCAACGCGGTATCAATCAGCCCCAGCATTTT.

This clonotype has only a few counts. The gene calls are TRBV5-1 and TRBJ1-4; D unresolved. This CDR3 spans 14 amino acids. CDR1 is SGHRS, CDR2 YFSETQ, per germline. The V and J ends lost 1 base and 4 bases respectively, with 8 bases between them. CDR3 nucleotides: TGCGCCAGCAGCTTGCACGGCCTTAATGAAAAACTGTTTTTT. Translated, it gives CASSLHGLNEKLFF. The whole variable domain, filled in from reference TRBV5-1 and TRBJ1-4, reads KAGVTQTPRYLIKTRGQQVTLSCSPISGHRSVSWYQQTPGQGLQFLFEYFSETQRNKGNFPGRFSGRQFSNSRSEMNVSTLELGDSALYLCASSLHGLNEKLFFGSGTQLSVL.

There are many counts of this clonotype. The rearrangement joins TRBV11-2 to TRBJ2-7; 7 positions agree with TRBD1. The germline V gene has CDR1 SGHAT and CDR2 FQNNGV. The CDR3 covers 14 residues. J was trimmed by 2 bases and V by 5 bases; bases with no gene match: 6. Here the CDR3 reads CASSPVTGPYEQYF. CDR3 nucleotide sequence: TGTGCCAGCAGCCCCGTGACAGGGCCCTACGAGCAGTACTTC.

In the case of this clonotype: One end of the junction varies from germline; a read error may be responsible. DNA of the CDR3: TGTGCCAGCAGCTTCCCTACCGGACAGCTAGACTCTGGAAACACCACATATTTT. Translated: CASSFPTGQLDSGNTTYF. This chain links TRBV13 with TRBJ1-3; D may be TRBD1 (6 bases). This CDR3 contains 18 residues. In germline, CDR1 is PRHDT, CDR2 FYEKMQ (reference sequence).

This clonotype was recorded at least ten times. The chain uses TRBV29-1 and TRBJ2-7; possibly TRBD1 or TRBD2 for D (5 bases each). The ends were cut back, 7 bases at V and 2 bases at J, with 12 bases in the middle. Germline V gene data show CDR1 as SQVTM and CDR2 as ANQGSEA. CDR3 length equals 12 residues. The CDR3: CSGGAVAYEQYF. In DNA form, the CDR3 reads TGCAGCGGAGGGGCAGTGGCCTACGAGCAGTACTTC.

This clonotype was found many times. The V and J genes are TRBV27 and TRBJ1-1, with a weak D call TRBD1 (5 bases). The CDR3 runs to 13 residues. Germline CDR1 reads MNHEY; CDR2 reads SMNVEV (reference sequence). With 0 bases removed from V and 5 bases from J, the gap between germline ends came to 7 bases. CDR3 sequence: CASSLSAGTEAFF. CDR3 nucleotides: TGTGCCAGCAGTTTATCCGCAGGGACTGAAGCTTTCTTT.

This clonotype was seen a handful of times. A much larger clone is a single base away; this may be a read error. The rearrangement joins TRBV7-6 to TRBJ2-7; TRBD1 aligns across 8 bases. Germline V CDR1 and CDR2: SGHVS, FNYEAQ. CDR3 length: 14 amino acids. The CDR3 loop reads CASSFETGAWEQHF. The CDR3 region has the DNA TGTGCCAGCAGCTTCGAGACAGGGGCATGGGAGCAGCACTTC.

This clonotype came up a few times. Since a much larger clone is just one base distant, this may be a read error. The chain links TRBV14 to TRBJ1-1; weak D call: TRBD1 (5 bases). Germline V gene sequence: CDR1 SGHDN, CDR2 FVKESK. This CDR3 contains 13 residues. CDR3 amino acids: CAGSQEGQSEAFF. CDR3 DNA sequence: TGTGCCGGCAGCCAAGAGGGGCAGAGCGAAGCTTTCTTT.

This clonotype was detected ten times or more. The genes are TRBV6-5 and TRBJ1-1; D ambiguous. This CDR3 has 15 residues. V gave up 6 bases and J gave up 3 bases, with 17 bases separating them. In germline, CDR1 is MNHEY, CDR2 SVGAGI. The CDR3 coding sequence is TGTGCCAGCAGCCTCCAAAGCGGGGAATACACTGAAGCTTTCTTT. Amino acids: CASSLQSGEYTEAFF.

This clonotype came up a few times. This chain joins TRBV4-3 and TRBJ1-4; no clear D. Trimming took off 0 bases at V and 5 bases at J, with 16 bases between the two ends. This CDR3 is built from 17 residues. Germline CDR1 is LGHNA and CDR2 is YSLEER. The CDR3 nucleotides are TGCGCCAGCAGCCAAGATTCGGATCGGGTGTACAATGAAAAACTGTTTTTT. Its translation is CASSQDSDRVYNEKLFF.

This clonotype was counted ten times or more. CDR3 residues: CASSAYPMNTEAFF. As DNA, the CDR3 is TGTGCCAGCAGTGCGTACCCAATGAACACTGAAGCTTTCTTT. V gene TRBV2 combines with J gene TRBJ1-1; D unclear. The CDR3 contains 14 residues. Germline CDR1 is SNHLY and CDR2 is FYNNEI. V lost 4 bases and J 0 bases, leaving 9 bases between the germline ends. Supplemented by reference TRBV2 and TRBJ1-1, the full variable domain reads EPEVTQTPSHQVTQMGQEVILRCVPISNHLYFYWYRQILGQKVEFLVSFYNNEISEKSEIFDDQFSVERPDGSNFTLKIRSTKLEDSAMYFCASSAYPMNTEAFFGQGTRLTVV.

Details on this clonotype: A much bigger clone sits one base away, suggesting this may be a read error. This chain links TRBV28 with TRBJ2-7; D is unclear. From germline, CDR1 is MDHEN and CDR2 SYDVKM. The CDR3 is made up of 14 amino acids. CDR3 in amino acids: CASSFRYSAYAQYF. The CDR3 nucleotides read TGTGCCAGCAGTTTCCGGTATTCGGCCTACGCGCAGTACTTC.

The genes are TRBV19 and TRBJ2-7; TRBD1 is a possible D gene (6 bases). Trimming shortened V by 11 bases and J by 5 bases, and 19 bases separated the two germline ends. CDR3 length: 13 amino acids. Germline V lookup: CDR1 LNHDA, CDR2 SQIVND (reference sequence). The CDR3 nucleotides are TGTGCCCTACGGACAGTTAACTTCCACGAGCAGTACTTC. Translation gives CALRTVNFHEQYF.

This clonotype was observed a few times. The chain recombines TRBV7-2 with TRBJ2-2; the D gene is possibly TRBD1 (5 bases). There are 16 residues in the CDR3. V was trimmed by 0 bases and J by 0 bases, leaving 8 bases between them. Germline loops: CDR1 SGHTA, CDR2 FQGNSA. The CDR3 DNA is TGTGCCAGCAGCTTAGCTGGCAGGGCGAACACCGGGGAGCTGTTTTTT. Amino acids: CASSLAGRANTGELFF.

The J gene is TRBJ1-1, the V gene TRBV30; no firm D call. The length of the CDR3 is 13 residues. CDR1 and CDR2 from the germline V gene are GTSNPN and SVGIG (reference sequence). Trimming took off 4 bases at V and 3 bases at J, with 12 bases between the two ends. CDR3 protein: CAWTSVPHTEAFF. The CDR3 coding sequence is TGTGCCTGGACATCGGTTCCCCACACTGAAGCTTTCTTT.

The gene calls are TRBV7-9 and TRBJ1-2; D remains unclear. Trimming pared 4 bases from V and 5 bases from J, leaving 20 bases between. The germline V gene encodes CDR1 SEHNR and CDR2 FQNEAQ (reference sequence). The length of the CDR3 is 16 residues. The CDR3 sequence: CASSSNRDSIPYGYTF. Written as DNA, the CDR3 is TGTGCCAGCAGCTCGAACCGGGATTCTATTCCTTATGGCTACACCTTC. Full variable domain (rest looked up from reference TRBV7-9 and TRBJ1-2): DTGVSQNPRHKITKRGQNVTFRCDPISEHNRLYWYRQTLGQGPEFLTYFQNEAQLEKSRLLSDRFSAERPKGSFSTLEIQRTEQGDSAMYLCASSSNRDSIPYGYTFGSGTRLTVV.

The chain recombines TRBV11-2 with TRBJ2-1; 7 bases are shared with TRBD1. The CDR3 loop spans 17 amino acids. The trim removed 5 bases at V and 0 bases at J, leaving 10 bases unmatched. Germline CDR1 is SGHAT and CDR2 is FQNNGV. CDR3 protein: CASSMFPGQSSYNEQFF. DNA of the CDR3: TGTGCCAGCAGCATGTTTCCGGGACAGAGCTCCTACAATGAGCAGTTCTTC. Supplemented by reference TRBV11-2 and TRBJ2-1, the full variable domain reads EAGVAQSPRYKIIEKRQSVAFWCNPISGHATLYWYQQILGQGPKLLIQFQNNGVVDDSQLPKDRFSAERLKGVDSTLKIQPAKLEDSAVYLCASSMFPGQSSYNEQFFGPGTRLTVL.

Concerning this clonotype: A much larger clone lies a single base off, so this may be a read error. The CDR3 is CASSYQGDSQYF. The CDR3 DNA sequence: TGTGCCAGCAGTTACCAAGGAGATTCGCAGTATTTT. J is TRBJ2-3 and V is TRBV6-6; D unclear. The CDR3 contains 12 residues. Germline CDR1 MNHNY, CDR2 SVGAGI (reference sequence).

The rearrangement links TRBV4-1 to TRBJ2-5; TRBD1 agrees at 8 bases. Germline loops: CDR1 MGHRA, CDR2 YSYEKL. There are 15 residues in the CDR3. V gave up 1 base and J gave up 5 bases; unmatched junction bases: 6. CDR3 nucleotide sequence: TGCGCCAGCAGCCAAGCGACAGGGGATTGGGAGACCCAGTACTTC. This sequence encodes CASSQATGDWETQYF.

This clonotype appeared a few times. V and J are TRBV4-3 and TRBJ1-1; D uncertain. V shed 0 bases and J shed 0 bases, with 14 bases lying between them. In germline, CDR1 is LGHNA, CDR2 YSLEER. This CDR3 has 17 amino acids. CDR3: CASSQDMSILMNTEAFF. For the CDR3, the DNA is TGCGCCAGCAGCCAAGATATGTCGATCCTCATGAACACTGAAGCTTTCTTT.

The rearrangement uses TRBV3-2 and TRBJ2-7; TRBD1 is the table's D call and was not checked against the DNA. TRBV3-2 is designated a pseudogene. The CDR3 has 16 amino acids. The CDR3 sequence is CASSWGGRDRGPEQYF. In DNA form, the CDR3 reads TGTGCCAGCAGCTGGGGCGGAAGGGACAGGGGGCCCGAGCAGTACTTC.